This TCR beta chain was obtained from a study of monozygotic twins with inflammatory bowel disease. As concerns this clonotype: Its matching antigen is unknown.

Making cDNA involved eight separate reactions per sample. Amplification used two nested PCRs: 15 to 20 cycles, then around 9 cycles, on TCRalpha/TCRbeta cDNA. TCRdb processed the 5' RACE reads again and assigns one entry to each CDR3 protein, with no DNA. The sample has 420,000 or so distinct CDR3 sequences, and its top ten clones hold 2% to 3%. Whole-study results and caveats: Diversity of TCRbeta measured by inverse Simpson was lower in IBD patients than in healthy co-twins.

The CDR3 extends over 15 amino acids. Germline V gene data show CDR1 as SGHTA and CDR2 as FQGNSA. What was sequenced was blood. The receptor was derived from a human donor with ulcerative colitis or Crohn's disease, or a healthy co-twin of an affected twin (not recorded which). The chain combines TRBV7-2 with TRBJ1-3; TCRdb gives TRBD1 as the D gene, but with no DNA this cannot be confirmed. This chain's CDR3 is CASSLSRDTQSSIYF.